This note documents a single T cell receptor (beta chain) sequence. Its antigen is unidentified. The length of the CDR3 is 13 residues. The germline gives CDR1 SGHVS, CDR2 FNYEAQ. V lost 3 bases to trimming and J lost 6 bases, with 9 bases between them. These data come from a study of shared clonotypes between healthy human individuals. General study points: Clonotypes which were not shared had lower generation probabilities than clonotypes that all four donors shared. Sample collection involved blood only; tissue repertoires are likely different. Estimated clonotype richness was generally higher in naive than memory subsets. A handful of donors showed sharing of 4.5% to 5% of naive CD4 clonotypes.

Method: immunoSEQ multiplex PCR; TCRdb's copy keeps in-frame clones and lacks some. The sample lists roughly 1.4 million clones, approximately 98.5% occurring once. This chain links TRBV7-6 with TRBJ2-1; D is ambiguous. Input material: naive CD4+ T cells sorted from blood. Specified subset: CD45RA+ positively selected. This receptor was obtained from a man under 40 in good health. This chain's CDR3 is CASSFPVSNEQFF. The CDR3 DNA reads TGTGCCAGCAGCTTTCCGGTTAGCAATGAGCAGTTCTTC. Supplemented by reference TRBV7-6 and TRBJ2-1, the full variable domain reads GAGVSQSPRYKVTKRGQDVALRCDPISGHVSLYWYRQALGQGPEFLTYFNYEAQQDKSGLPNDRFSAERPEGSISTLTIQRTEQRDSAMYRCASSFPVSNEQFFGPGTRLTVL.